These 13 T cell receptor beta chains were all obtained from the same sample, sequenced in a study of T cells after yellow fever vaccination. TCRdb itself ran the 5' RACE reads through MiXCR, one entry per CDR3 protein. The sample lists 400,000 to 650,000 distinct CDR3 sequences, roughly 22% seen once, with roughly a sixth in the top ten. This specimen consisted of PBMCs, obtained roughly 20 days after the first yellow fever vaccination. The receptor set was obtained from a man aged 18 to 29 who received the YFV17D yellow fever vaccine.

A few counts support this clonotype. V and J are TRBV5-1 and TRBJ2-7; 7 bases line up with TRBD1. The germline V gene has CDR1 SGHRS and CDR2 YFSETQ. With 0 bases clipped from V and 2 bases from J, the junction kept 2 bases outside the gene matches. This CDR3 is 14 amino acids long. The CDR3 bases are TGCGCCAGCAGCTTGGAAACAGGGGCCTACGAGCAGTACTTC. The encoded protein is CASSLETGAYEQYF.

V and J are TRBV24-1 and TRBJ2-2, with D hard to call. Germline assignment: CDR1 KGHDR and CDR2 SFDVKD. The CDR3 runs to 12 residues. V lost 5 bases and J 4 bases, leaving 4 bases between the germline ends. CDR3 nucleotide sequence: TGTGCCACCAGTGGGGTCACCGGGGAGCTGTTTTTT. Translating gives CATSGVTGELFF.

The chain couples TRBV30 to TRBJ1-1; weak D call: TRBD1 (5 bases). CDR1 is GTSNPN, CDR2 SVGIG, per germline (reference sequence). The V end was cut by 0 bases, the J end by 3 bases, with 14 bases between. The CDR3 covers 15 residues. CDR3 in DNA: TGTGCCTGGAGTGTTGGGTTGTCGGGGCACACTGAAGCTTTCTTT. Amino acid sequence: CAWSVGLSGHTEAFF. Supplemented by reference TRBV30 and TRBJ1-1, the full variable domain reads SQTIHQWPATLVQPVGSPLSLECTVEGTSNPNLYWYRQAAGRGLQLLFYSVGIGQISSEVPQNLSASRPQDRQFILSSKKLLLSDSGFYLCAWSVGLSGHTEAFFGQGTRLTVV.

This rearrangement joins TRBV6-5 to TRBJ1-1, with 7 bases matching TRBD1. Germline V CDR1 and CDR2: MNHEY, SVGAGI. Trimming took 2 bases from V and 11 from J; bases not matched to a gene: 11. This CDR3 is built from 14 residues. The CDR3 region is CASSYPDRNPSAFF. The CDR3 region has the DNA TGTGCCAGCAGTTACCCGGACAGGAACCCGTCGGCTTTCTTT.

The chain is built from TRBV7-2 and TRBJ2-5; a weak D match, TRBD2 (6 bases). Deletions cut 2 bases from V and 5 bases from J, with 15 bases between. Germline V lookup: CDR1 SGHTA, CDR2 FQGNSA. This CDR3 region has 15 residues. The DNA for the CDR3 is TGTGCCAGCAGCTTAATAGGTAGCGGCAGGGAGACCCAGTACTTC. Its protein is CASSLIGSGRETQYF. The full variable domain, completed using reference TRBV7-2 and TRBJ2-5, is GAGVSQSPSNKVTEKGKDVELRCDPISGHTALYWYRQSLGQGLEFLIYFQGNSAPDKSGLPSDRFSAERTGGSVSTLTIQRTQQEDSAVYLCASSLIGSGRETQYFGPGTRLLVL.

There are a few counts of this clonotype. The chain has TRBV5-1 and TRBJ2-5, with TRBD2 identical over 13 bases. Germline CDR1 and CDR2: SGHRS and YFSETQ. With V trimmed by 4 bases and J by 2 bases, 5 bases remained unmatched. The CDR3 has 16 residues. The CDR3 is CASSRGLAGFQETQYF. The CDR3 DNA follows: TGCGCCAGCAGCCGGGGACTAGCGGGGTTTCAAGAGACCCAGTACTTC.

This clonotype was recorded a few times. The rearrangement joins TRBV29-1 to TRBJ1-2, with a weak D call TRBD1 (5 bases). Trimming pared 2 bases from V and 4 bases from J, leaving 8 bases between. This CDR3 region has 12 residues. Germline CDR1 is SQVTM and CDR2 is ANQGSEA. The CDR3 DNA reads as TGCAGCGTTGAACAGGGAGGCTATGGCTACACCTTC. Translation gives CSVEQGGYGYTF.

The chain has TRBV7-2 and TRBJ1-1, with D possibly being TRBD1 (6 bases). The germline gives CDR1 SGHTA, CDR2 FQGNSA. The CDR3 has 14 amino acids. V was clipped by 5 bases and J by 7 bases, with 17 bases between them. The CDR3 coding sequence is TGTGCCAGCAGCCCAGGGGTCAGGGCGAATGAAGCTTTCTTT. Encoded protein: CASSPGVRANEAFF.

V gene TRBV6-5 combines with J gene TRBJ2-5, with 12 bases identical to TRBD1. Germline V gene sequence: CDR1 MNHEY, CDR2 SVGAGI. Losses at the gene ends were 2 bases for V and 5 bases for J; bases not matched to a gene: 3. The CDR3 spans 15 residues. The DNA of the CDR3 is TGTGCCAGCAGTTACGAGGGGACAGGGGGCGAGACCCAGTACTTC. As protein: CASSYEGTGGETQYF.

This clonotype was picked up a small number of times. The rearrangement joins TRBV2 to TRBJ2-1; maybe TRBD2 (5 bases). The CDR3 runs 16 residues. V was cut by 5 bases and J by 7 bases, with 21 bases left in between. CDR1 and CDR2 (germline): SNHLY, FYNNEI. CDR3: CASSRDSGPITNEQFF. CDR3 in DNA: TGTGCCAGCAGTCGGGATTCAGGCCCGATAACAAATGAGCAGTTCTTC.

The table lists this clonotype with a few counts. This sequence joins TRBV10-3 and TRBJ2-5; D perhaps matches TRBD1 (6 bases). The CDR3 runs to 14 residues. Deletions cut 10 bases from V and 0 bases from J, with 15 bases between. In germline, CDR1 is ENHRY, CDR2 SYGVKD. The CDR3 bases are TGTGCCACAAACAGGGTTTCGAACCAAGAGACCCAGTACTTC. It yields the protein CATNRVSNQETQYF.

The V and J genes are TRBV29-1 and TRBJ1-4; no clear D. The CDR3 extends over 13 amino acids. Trimming removed 8 bases at V and 5 bases at J, with 15 bases between. Germline V gene sequence: CDR1 SQVTM, CDR2 ANQGSEA. CDR3 amino acids: CSCSGDGNEKLFF. DNA for the CDR3: TGCAGCTGTAGTGGTGACGGGAATGAAAAACTGTTTTTT.

A remark on this clonotype: Its ends do not fully match the called genes, so a read error is possible. This chain joins TRBV3-1 and TRBJ2-5; D is possibly TRBD2 (5 bases). Germline lookup yields CDR1 LGHDT and CDR2 YNNKEL (reference sequence). The CDR3 spans 17 residues. In nucleotides, the CDR3 is TGTGCCAGCTGCCAAAGGCCGAACTACGGGATACAAGAGACCCAGTACTTC. Protein: CASCQRPNYGIQETQYF.